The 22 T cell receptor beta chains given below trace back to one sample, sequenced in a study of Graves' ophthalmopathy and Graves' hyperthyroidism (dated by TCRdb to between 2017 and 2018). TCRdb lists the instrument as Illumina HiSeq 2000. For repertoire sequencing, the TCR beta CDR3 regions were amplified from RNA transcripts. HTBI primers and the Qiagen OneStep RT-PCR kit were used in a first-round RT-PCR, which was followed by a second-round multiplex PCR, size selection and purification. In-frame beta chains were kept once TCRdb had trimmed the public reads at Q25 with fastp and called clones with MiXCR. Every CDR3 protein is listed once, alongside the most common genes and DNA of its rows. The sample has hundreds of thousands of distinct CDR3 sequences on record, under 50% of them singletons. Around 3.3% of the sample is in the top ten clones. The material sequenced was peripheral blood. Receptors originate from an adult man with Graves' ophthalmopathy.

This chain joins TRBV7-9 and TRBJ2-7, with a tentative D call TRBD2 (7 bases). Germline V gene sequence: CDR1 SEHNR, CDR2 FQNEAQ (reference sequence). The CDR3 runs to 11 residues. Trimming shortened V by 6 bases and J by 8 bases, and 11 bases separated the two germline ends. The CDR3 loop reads CASSPGGKQYF. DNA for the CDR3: TGTGCCAGCAGTCCGGGGGGCAAGCAGTACTTC. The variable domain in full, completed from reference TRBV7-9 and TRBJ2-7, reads DTGVSQNPRHKITKRGQNVTFRCDPISEHNRLYWYRQTLGQGPEFLTYFQNEAQLEKSRLLSDRFSAERPKGSFSTLEIQRTEQGDSAMYLCASSPGGKQYFGPGTRLTVT.

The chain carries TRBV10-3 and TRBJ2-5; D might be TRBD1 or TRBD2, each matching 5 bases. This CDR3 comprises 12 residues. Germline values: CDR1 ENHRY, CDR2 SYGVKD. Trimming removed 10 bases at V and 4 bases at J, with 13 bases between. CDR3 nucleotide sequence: TGTGCCAGCATAGGGGCGGGAGAGACCCAGTACTTC. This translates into CASIGAGETQYF.

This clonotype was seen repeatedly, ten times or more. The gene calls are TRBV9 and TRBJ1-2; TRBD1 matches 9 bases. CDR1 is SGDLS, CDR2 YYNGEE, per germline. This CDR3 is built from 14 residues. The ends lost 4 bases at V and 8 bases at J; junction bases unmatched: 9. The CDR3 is CASSQAGQGSGYTF. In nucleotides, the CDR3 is TGTGCCAGCAGCCAAGCGGGACAGGGTTCGGGCTACACCTTC. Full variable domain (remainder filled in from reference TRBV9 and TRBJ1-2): DSGVTQTPKHLITATGQRVTLRCSPRSGDLSVYWYQQSLDQGLQFLIQYYNGEERAKGNILERFSAQQFPDLHSELNLSSLELGDSALYFCASSQAGQGSGYTFGSGTRLTVV.

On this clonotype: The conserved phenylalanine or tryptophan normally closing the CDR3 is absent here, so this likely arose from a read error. CDR3 in DNA: TGTGCCAGCAGCTTAGCGTTCAGGGCCAGCCTCCACTCT. Amino acids: CASSLAFRASLHS. The chain carries TRBV7-2 and TRBJ1-6, with a possible D match to TRBD1 (5 bases). CDR3 length: 13 residues. The germline V gene has CDR1 SGHTA and CDR2 FQGNSA. V was shortened by 0 bases and J by 15 bases, with 12 bases between the two germline ends.

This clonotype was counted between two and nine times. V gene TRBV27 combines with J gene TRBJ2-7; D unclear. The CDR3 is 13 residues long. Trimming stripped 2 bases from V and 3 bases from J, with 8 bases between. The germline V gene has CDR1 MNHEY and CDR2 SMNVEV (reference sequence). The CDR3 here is CASSLRWSYEQYF. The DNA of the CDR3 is TGTGCCAGCAGTTTAAGGTGGAGCTACGAGCAGTACTTC.

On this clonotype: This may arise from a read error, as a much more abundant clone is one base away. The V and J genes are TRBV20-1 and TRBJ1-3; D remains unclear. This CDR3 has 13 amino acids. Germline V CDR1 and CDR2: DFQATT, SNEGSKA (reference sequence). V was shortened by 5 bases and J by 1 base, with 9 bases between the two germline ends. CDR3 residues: CSAGPTSGNTIYF. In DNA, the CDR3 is TGCAGTGCTGGTCCCACATCTGGAAACACCATATATTTT.

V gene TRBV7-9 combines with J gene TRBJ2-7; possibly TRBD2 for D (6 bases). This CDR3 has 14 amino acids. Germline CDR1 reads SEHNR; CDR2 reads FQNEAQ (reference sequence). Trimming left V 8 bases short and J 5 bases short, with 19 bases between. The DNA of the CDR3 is TGTGCCAGCGGAAGCGGGTCCACCGGGGACGAGCAGTACTTC. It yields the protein CASGSGSTGDEQYF.

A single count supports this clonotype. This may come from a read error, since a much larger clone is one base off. The CDR3 DNA follows: TGTGCCAGCAGTTACAGGGGTATGCTCGACGGCTACACCTTC. This codes for CASSYRGMLDGYTF. V and J are TRBV10-3 and TRBJ1-2; TRBD1 aligns across 7 bases. The CDR3 extends over 14 amino acids. Germline V gives CDR1 ENHRY, CDR2 SYGVKD.

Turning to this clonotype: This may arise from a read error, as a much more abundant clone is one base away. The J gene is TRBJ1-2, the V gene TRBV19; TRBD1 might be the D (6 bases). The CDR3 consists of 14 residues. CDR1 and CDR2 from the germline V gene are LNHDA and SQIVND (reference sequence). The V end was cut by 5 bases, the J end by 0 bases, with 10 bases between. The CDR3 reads CASSVGATNYGYTF. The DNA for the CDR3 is TGTGCCAGTAGTGTGGGGGCAACTAACTATGGCTACACCTTC.

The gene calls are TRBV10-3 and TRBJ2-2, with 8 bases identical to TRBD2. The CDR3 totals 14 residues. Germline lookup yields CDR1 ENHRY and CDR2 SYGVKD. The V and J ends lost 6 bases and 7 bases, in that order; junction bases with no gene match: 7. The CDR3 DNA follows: TGTGCCATCAGCGGGAGGGCCGTCGGCGGGGAGCTGTTTTTT. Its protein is CAISGRAVGGELFF.

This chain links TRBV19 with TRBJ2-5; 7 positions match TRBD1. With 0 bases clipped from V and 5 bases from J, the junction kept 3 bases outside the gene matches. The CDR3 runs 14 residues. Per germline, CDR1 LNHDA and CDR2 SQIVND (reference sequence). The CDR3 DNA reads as TGTGCCAGTAGTATAGATTCGGACAGGGAGACCCAGTACTTC. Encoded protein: CASSIDSDRETQYF.

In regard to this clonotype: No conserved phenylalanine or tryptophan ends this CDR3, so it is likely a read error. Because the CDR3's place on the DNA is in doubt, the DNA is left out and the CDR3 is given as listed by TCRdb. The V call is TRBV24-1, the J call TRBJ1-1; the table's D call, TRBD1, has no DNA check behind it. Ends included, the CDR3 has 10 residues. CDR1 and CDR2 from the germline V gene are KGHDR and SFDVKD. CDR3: CASSYSGQGE.

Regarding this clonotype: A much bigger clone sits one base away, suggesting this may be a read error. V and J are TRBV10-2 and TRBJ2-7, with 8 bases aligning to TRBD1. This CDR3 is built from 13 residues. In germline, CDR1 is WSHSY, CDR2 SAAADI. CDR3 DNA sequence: TGTGCCGGCAACTCGGGACAGGCCTACGAGCAGTACTTC. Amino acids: CAGNSGQAYEQYF.

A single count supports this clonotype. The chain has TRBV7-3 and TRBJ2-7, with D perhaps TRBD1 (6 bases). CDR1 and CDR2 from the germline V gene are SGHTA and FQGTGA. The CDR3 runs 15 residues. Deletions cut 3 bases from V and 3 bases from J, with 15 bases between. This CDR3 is CASSFRQARGYEQYF. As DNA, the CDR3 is TGTGCCAGCAGCTTTAGACAGGCCCGAGGCTACGAGCAGTACTTC. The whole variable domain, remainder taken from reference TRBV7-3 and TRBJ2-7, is GAGVSQTPSNKVTEKGKYVELRCDPISGHTALYWYRQSLGQGPEFLIYFQGTGAADDSGLPNDRFFAVRPEGSVSTLKIQRTERGDSAVYLCASSFRQARGYEQYFGPGTRLTVT.

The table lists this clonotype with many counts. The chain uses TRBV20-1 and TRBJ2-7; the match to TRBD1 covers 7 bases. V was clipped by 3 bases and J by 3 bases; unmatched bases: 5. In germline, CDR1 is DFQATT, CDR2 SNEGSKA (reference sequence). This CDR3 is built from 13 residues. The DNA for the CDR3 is TGCAGTGCTAGGGACAGGCGCTACTACGAGCAGTACTTC. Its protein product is CSARDRRYYEQYF.

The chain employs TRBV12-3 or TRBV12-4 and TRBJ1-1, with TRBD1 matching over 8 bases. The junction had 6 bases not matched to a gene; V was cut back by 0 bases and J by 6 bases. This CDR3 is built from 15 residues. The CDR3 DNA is TGTGCCAGCAGTTTAGCCATACAGGGGGGCTCTGAAGCTTTCTTT. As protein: CASSLAIQGGSEAFF.

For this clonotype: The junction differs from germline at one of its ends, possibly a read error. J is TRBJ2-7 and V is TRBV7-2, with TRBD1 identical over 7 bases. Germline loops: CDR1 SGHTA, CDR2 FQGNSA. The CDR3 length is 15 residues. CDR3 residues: CASSRIGTAAYERYF. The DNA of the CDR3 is TGTGCCAGCAGCCGAATCGGGACAGCCGCCTACGAGCGGTACTTC. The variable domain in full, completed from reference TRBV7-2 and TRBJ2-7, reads GAGVSQSPSNKVTEKGKDVELRCDPISGHTALYWYRQSLGQGLEFLIYFQGNSAPDKSGLPSDRFSAERTGGSVSTLTIQRTQQEDSAVYLCASSRIGTAAYERYFGPGTRLTVT.

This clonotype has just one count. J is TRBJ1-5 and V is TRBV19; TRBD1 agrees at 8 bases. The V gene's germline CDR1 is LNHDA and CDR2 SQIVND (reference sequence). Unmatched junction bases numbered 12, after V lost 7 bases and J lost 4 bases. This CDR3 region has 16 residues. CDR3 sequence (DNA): TGTGCCAGTACCGGGAGCCAGGGGGCAGGTAATCAGCCCCAGCATTTT. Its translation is CASTGSQGAGNQPQHF.

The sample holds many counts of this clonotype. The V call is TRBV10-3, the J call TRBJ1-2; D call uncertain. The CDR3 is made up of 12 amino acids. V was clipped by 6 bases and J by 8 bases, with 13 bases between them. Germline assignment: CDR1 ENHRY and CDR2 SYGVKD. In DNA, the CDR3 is TGTGCCATCAGCGGATTTGTGGGGGGCTACACCTTC. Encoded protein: CAISGFVGGYTF.

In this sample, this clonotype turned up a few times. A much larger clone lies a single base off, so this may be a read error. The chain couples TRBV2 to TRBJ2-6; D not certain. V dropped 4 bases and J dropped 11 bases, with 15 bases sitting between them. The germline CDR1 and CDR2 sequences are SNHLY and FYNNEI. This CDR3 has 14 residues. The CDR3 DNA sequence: TGTGCCAGCAGTGCCTTGGGTTCGGCAGACGTCCTGACTTTC. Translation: CASSALGSADVLTF.

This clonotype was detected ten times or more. For the CDR3, the DNA is TGCAGCGGGCGACAGGGTTACGGCTACACCTTC. Encoded protein: CSGRQGYGYTF. The chain recombines TRBV29-1 with TRBJ1-2, with 7 nucleotides matching TRBD1. The CDR3 is 11 residues long. The trim removed 7 bases at V and 8 bases at J, leaving 7 bases unmatched. CDR1 SQVTM and CDR2 ANQGSEA come from the germline V gene.

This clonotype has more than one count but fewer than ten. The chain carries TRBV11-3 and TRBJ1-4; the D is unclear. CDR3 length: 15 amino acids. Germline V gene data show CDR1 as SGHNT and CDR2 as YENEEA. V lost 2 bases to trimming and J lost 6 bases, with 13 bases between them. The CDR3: CASSLSFHQDEKLFF. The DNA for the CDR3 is TGTGCCAGCAGCTTAAGTTTCCACCAGGATGAAAAACTGTTTTTT.